The next 10 T cell receptor beta chains were all read from a single sample in a study of shared clonotypes between healthy human individuals. The repertoire was sequenced with immunoSEQ multiplex PCR; TCRdb's copy has only in-frame clones and lacks some. The sample lists 950,000 to 1,100,000 clones, approximately 68% occurring once. Sequencing was carried out using memory CD4+ T cells sorted from blood. The sample's subset: CD45RA-negative fraction. These receptors came from a man younger than 35 in good health.

The rearrangement links TRBV6-6 to TRBJ1-2; 7 nucleotides agree with TRBD1. J was trimmed by 5 bases and V by 6 bases; bases with no gene match: 15. Germline lookup yields CDR1 MNHNY and CDR2 SVGAGI (reference sequence). This CDR3 has 16 residues. The CDR3 DNA follows: TGTGCCAGCAGGAGAAGTACAGGGGTAGACCTATATGGCTACACCTTC. It yields the protein CASRRSTGVDLYGYTF.

This clone was observed a few times. J is TRBJ2-7 and V is TRBV7-2, with 14 bases matching TRBD2. V was pared by 3 bases and J by 9 bases, with 7 bases of the junction left unmatched. This CDR3 contains 15 residues. Germline CDR1 SGHTA, CDR2 FQGNSA. CDR3 sequence reads: CASSLTSGRGKGQYF. The CDR3 DNA sequence: TGTGCCAGCAGCTTGACTAGCGGGAGGGGCAAAGGGCAGTACTTC.

This chain uses TRBV4-1 with TRBJ2-2, with D perhaps TRBD1 (6 bases). V was cut by 1 base and J by 8 bases, with 17 bases left in between. Germline V gene data show CDR1 as MGHRA and CDR2 as YSYEKL. This CDR3 has 16 amino acids. This CDR3 reads CASSQVPDSLSGELFF. Written as DNA, the CDR3 is TGCGCCAGCAGCCAAGTTCCGGACAGTCTGTCGGGGGAGCTGTTTTTT.

The CDR3 sequence is CASSLGVDPSGAQYF. Written as DNA, the CDR3 is TGTGCCAGTAGCCTCGGGGTAGACCCCTCTGGGGCGCAGTATTTT. V usage is TRBV19 and J usage is TRBJ2-3, with D perhaps matching TRBD2 (5 bases). The CDR3 contains 15 residues. Trimming cost V 6 bases and J 10 bases, with 23 bases left between them. The V gene's germline CDR1 is LNHDA and CDR2 SQIVND (reference sequence). Variable domain in full (rest from reference TRBV19 and TRBJ2-3): DGGITQSPKYLFRKEGQNVTLSCEQNLNHDAMYWYRQDPGQGLRLIYYSQIVNDFQKGDIAEGYSVSREKKESFPLTVTSAQKNPTAFYLCASSLGVDPSGAQYFGPGTRLTVL.

In the case of this clone: The sample holds other DNA sequences that translate to the same CDR3. The chain couples TRBV11-2 to TRBJ2-2, with TRBD1 identical over 9 bases. CDR1 SGHAT and CDR2 FQNNGV come from the germline V gene. The CDR3 contains 15 residues. Trimming took 4 bases from V and 5 from J; bases not matched to a gene: 5. Here the CDR3 reads CASSSQGAGTGELFF. CDR3 nucleotide sequence: TGTGCCAGCAGCTCACAGGGGGCAGGTACCGGGGAGCTGTTTTTT.

V gene TRBV5-4 combines with J gene TRBJ2-1; D might be TRBD1 (5 bases). V lost 5 bases, J lost 2 bases, and 17 bases lay in between. This CDR3 is 16 amino acids long. The germline V gene has CDR1 SGHNT and CDR2 YYREEE (reference sequence). The CDR3 sequence is CASSPQGAITYNEQFF. Written as DNA, the CDR3 is TGTGCCAGCAGTCCACAAGGGGCAATCACCTACAATGAGCAGTTCTTC.

This sequence joins TRBV5-1 and TRBJ2-3; 15 bases are shared with TRBD2. The CDR3 has 18 amino acids. The V gene end was trimmed by 4 bases and the J gene end by 5 bases; junction bases not matched to a gene: 11. CDR1 is SGHRS and CDR2 is YFSETQ in the germline V gene. In DNA, the CDR3 is TGCGCCAGCAGCGGGCGGACTAGCGGGAGGGCCAAGGGAGATACGCAGTATTTT. It encodes CASSGRTSGRAKGDTQYF.

The V call is TRBV28, the J call TRBJ2-3, with a tentative D call TRBD2 (6 bases). From germline, CDR1 is MDHEN and CDR2 SYDVKM. The CDR3 has 16 amino acids. V gave up 2 bases and J gave up 0 bases, with 12 bases separating them. The CDR3 loop reads CASSLAGRTSTDTQYF. CDR3 in DNA: TGTGCCAGCAGTTTAGCGGGGCGCACTAGCACAGATACGCAGTATTTT.

The chain couples TRBV5-1 to TRBJ2-1; D is perhaps TRBD1 (6 bases). There are 15 residues in the CDR3. V lost 2 bases, J lost 5 bases, and 14 bases lay in between. Germline-derived CDR1 and CDR2 are SGHRS and YFSETQ. The DNA of the CDR3 is TGCGCCAGCAGCTTCGACGGGACAAAAAACAATGAGCAGTTCTTC. This codes for CASSFDGTKNNEQFF.

The rearrangement links TRBV7-2 to TRBJ1-5; a possible D gene is TRBD1 (5 bases). The V end was cut by 10 bases, the J end by 1 base, with 14 bases between. CDR1 is SGHTA and CDR2 is FQGNSA in the germline V gene. The CDR3 covers 14 residues. The CDR3 coding sequence is TGTGCCACCGGACGGGGGTTCAGCAATCAGCCCCAGCATTTT. Protein sequence: CATGRGFSNQPQHF. The full variable domain, rest sourced from reference TRBV7-2 and TRBJ1-5, is GAGVSQSPSNKVTEKGKDVELRCDPISGHTALYWYRQSLGQGLEFLIYFQGNSAPDKSGLPSDRFSAERTGGSVSTLTIQRTQQEDSAVYLCATGRGFSNQPQHFGDGTRLSIL.